This TCR beta chain was recorded in a study of blood T cell repertoires in COVID-19 (dated by TCRdb to between 2020 and 2021). Regarding the complete study: The collaborator samples originated in the United States, Italy and Spain and spanned the acute and convalescent phases of COVID-19. The material from the prospective study consisted of cDNA or gDNA derived from T cells, B-cell-depleted T cells, or PBMCs. The dataset comprised deeply sampled blood TCRbeta repertoires from subjects exposed to, actively infected with, or recovered from COVID-19. A freely available public database, intended as a resource for researchers studying the immune response to SARS-CoV-2, is where the repertoires were released. Samples came from the ongoing ImmuneRACE study (first 160 participants) plus 1,254 subjects from 6 global collaborators. Nearly every sample came with metadata listing a de-identified subject ID, COVID-19 status, age in years and sex. Where available, HLA class I and class II types were taken from metadata supplied by the sample provider and were not determined by assay-based typing.

Broader findings and caveats from the paper: How much clinical and demographic metadata was included differed by source and by participant, and the metadata was provided uncurated.

TCRbeta CDR3 regions were amplified from genomic DNA using the immunoSEQ Assay, a bias-controlled multiplex PCR. The paper's processing steps were these. The number of nucleated cells in each sample was estimated from the amplification of reference gene primers within the assay. To quantify the absolute abundance of each unique TCRbeta CDR3 rearrangement, sequence reads were collapsed and filtered. For each sample, productive Simpson clonality was calculated as the square root of Simpson's diversity index across productive rearrangements. As stored in TCRdb, this immuneACCESS dataset retains in-frame rearrangements with V and J assigned. A fraction of the clones does not appear; measured against another copy, unresolved V genes explain less than half of the discrepancy, and the remainder lacks a known reason. V and J calls and clone size are given by that table; D and trimming were obtained from the DNA. Recorded for this sample are 90,000 to 130,000 clones; around 83% of them occurred a single time. More than 3.5% of the sample is in the top ten clones.

About this clone itself: Its antigen specificity is not known. Within one base of it there is no much larger clone, and no base qualities were kept.

The junction shows trimming of 5 bases on V and 0 bases on J, plus 11 bases between the germline ends. The CDR3 measures 15 amino acids from cysteine to phenylalanine. The kept DNA is CDR3 alone, 45 bases in frame from the first base. The germline V gene encodes CDR1 LNHDA and CDR2 SQIVND (reference sequence). Whole blood was collected in K2EDTA tubes by collaborating institutions according to the institutions' own protocols. For TCRbeta analysis, collaborators shipped samples in one of three forms: frozen whole blood, isolated PBMCs, or DNA extracted from either of those sample types. The rearranged chain carries TRBV19 and TRBJ1-5; possibly the D gene is TRBD1, per 6 matching bases. The clonotype comes from a woman in her 70s with acute or convalescent COVID-19. Sequencing was carried out using peripheral blood. The sequenced DNA: TGTGCCAGTAGTTGGACAGAATATAGCAATCAGCCCCAGCATTTT. Translated, this is CASSWTEYSNQPQHF. Outside the CDR3, residues come from the reference TRBV19 and TRBJ1-5 proteins, so the full variable domain is: DGGITQSPKYLFRKEGQNVTLSCEQNLNHDAMYWYRQDPGQGLRLIYYSQIVNDFQKGDIAEGYSVSREKKESFPLTVTSAQKNPTAFYLCASSWTEYSNQPQHFGDGTRLSIL.